These 14 T cell receptor beta chains came from one sample sequenced in a study of blood T cell repertoires in COVID-19. Profiling relied on immunoSEQ multiplex PCR, and the TCRdb table lists in-frame clones only, not all of them. The sample lists roughly 360,000 clones; roughly 86% were seen once. Sample: PBMCs or T cells enriched from blood (not recorded which). These receptors all come from a man aged 25-45 years who had recovered from COVID-19.

The rearrangement uses TRBV10-3 and TRBJ1-6; TRBD1 is a possible D gene (5 bases). CDR3 length: 14 residues. Germline V gene lookup returns CDR1 ENHRY and CDR2 SYGVKD. V was cut by 10 bases and J by 7 bases, with 17 bases left in between. For the CDR3, the DNA is TGTGCCACCCTGAGCGGGGCCTCCAATTCACCCCTCCACTTT. Translated: CATLSGASNSPLHF.

The chain recombines TRBV9 with TRBJ2-5, with 11 bases lining up with TRBD1. Germline assignment: CDR1 SGDLS and CDR2 YYNGEE. This CDR3 spans 17 amino acids. With 1 base clipped from V and 4 bases from J, the junction kept 9 bases outside the gene matches. The CDR3 sequence: CASSVRSGQGAGETQYF. The CDR3 bases are TGTGCCAGCAGCGTAAGGTCAGGACAGGGGGCAGGAGAGACCCAGTACTTC. Full variable domain (missing parts from reference TRBV9 and TRBJ2-5): DSGVTQTPKHLITATGQRVTLRCSPRSGDLSVYWYQQSLDQGLQFLIQYYNGEERAKGNILERFSAQQFPDLHSELNLSSLELGDSALYFCASSVRSGQGAGETQYFGPGTRLLVL.

The V and J genes are TRBV5-1 and TRBJ1-1; maybe TRBD1 (6 bases). The V end lost 2 bases, the J end lost 4 bases, and 9 bases lay between the germline ends. CDR3 size: 13 residues. CDR1 is SGHRS, CDR2 YFSETQ, per germline. CDR3 nucleotide sequence: TGCGCCAGCAGCTTAACAGGGCCCACTGAAGCTTTCTTT. This sequence encodes CASSLTGPTEAFF.

This chain uses TRBV29-1 with TRBJ2-7; 7 bases line up with TRBD2. The germline V gene has CDR1 SQVTM and CDR2 ANQGSEA. CDR3 size: 12 residues. With 1 base clipped from V and 3 bases from J, the junction kept 0 bases outside the gene matches. The CDR3 loop reads CSVEGGGYEQYF. CDR3 bases: TGCAGCGTTGAAGGGGGGGGCTACGAGCAGTACTTC.

The sample holds one count of this clone. The chain links TRBV11-2 to TRBJ2-2; 9 positions agree with TRBD1. This CDR3 has 17 amino acids. Germline CDR1 is SGHAT and CDR2 is FQNNGV. After removal of 5 bases from V and 5 bases from J, the junction contained 12 bases not matched to a gene. CDR3 sequence reads: CASSTGSRDRETGELFF. The CDR3 DNA follows: TGTGCCAGCAGCACAGGGTCCCGGGACAGGGAGACCGGGGAGCTGTTTTTT.

The genes are TRBV27 and TRBJ2-1; 7 bases align to TRBD1. Germline V CDR1 and CDR2: MNHEY, SMNVEV (reference sequence). The V gene end was trimmed by 8 bases and the J gene end by 9 bases; junction bases not matched to a gene: 4. CDR3 length: 11 residues. The CDR3 here is CASGKGAEQFF. For the CDR3, the DNA is TGTGCCAGCGGAAAGGGGGCTGAGCAGTTCTTC.

To note about this clone: Other nucleotide sequences in the sample specify the same CDR3. The J gene is TRBJ2-3, the V gene TRBV6-4; 9 bases agree with TRBD1. This CDR3 is 13 amino acids long. Trimming cost V 3 bases and J 5 bases; bases outside gene matches: 0. Germline CDR1 MRHNA, CDR2 SNTAGT. The CDR3 DNA sequence: TGTGCCAGCAGTGAGGGACAGGGAGATACGCAGTATTTT. Translation gives CASSEGQGDTQYF.

This clone has just a few counts. The chain links TRBV5-4 to TRBJ2-2, with a possible D match to TRBD1 (6 bases). V lost 0 bases, J lost 4 bases, and 7 bases lay in between. The CDR3 is made up of 14 amino acids. CDR1 and CDR2 (germline): SGHNT, YYREEE (reference sequence). The CDR3 bases are TGTGCCAGCAGCTTGGAACAGGGCACCGGGGAGCTGTTTTTT. Protein product: CASSLEQGTGELFF.

This clone was seen a few times. The gene calls are TRBV4-1 and TRBJ1-2; 8 nucleotides align to TRBD1. The CDR3 contains 15 residues. V shed 5 bases, J shed 2 bases, and the junction held 7 bases outside the gene matches. Germline lookup yields CDR1 MGHRA and CDR2 YSYEKL. The CDR3 DNA sequence: TGCGCCAGCAGCATCAACAGGGGGGGGAACTATGGCTACACCTTC. Protein: CASSINRGGNYGYTF.

The CDR3 spells CASSYNEKLFF. In nucleotides, the CDR3 is TGTGCCAGCAGTTATAATGAAAAACTGTTTTTT. The chain couples TRBV2 to TRBJ1-4; no definite D call. V lost 5 bases and J lost 4, with 2 bases in between. The CDR3 contains 11 residues. In germline, CDR1 is SNHLY, CDR2 FYNNEI. The whole variable domain, filled in from reference TRBV2 and TRBJ1-4, reads EPEVTQTPSHQVTQMGQEVILRCVPISNHLYFYWYRQILGQKVEFLVSFYNNEISEKSEIFDDQFSVERPDGSNFTLKIRSTKLEDSAMYFCASSYNEKLFFGSGTQLSVL.

A few counts support this clone. The chain couples TRBV7-9 to TRBJ1-2; D perhaps matches TRBD1 (6 bases). Trimming took 4 bases from V and 0 from J, leaving 15 bases between them. The CDR3 is 16 residues long. The germline V gene has CDR1 SEHNR and CDR2 FQNEAQ (reference sequence). The CDR3 spells CASSSSGTYSNYGYTF. In DNA form, the CDR3 reads TGTGCCAGCAGCTCATCCGGGACATATTCTAACTATGGCTACACCTTC.

J is TRBJ2-1 and V is TRBV27; 9 bases match TRBD1. The CDR3 has 14 residues. The germline CDR1 and CDR2 sequences are MNHEY and SMNVEV (reference sequence). J gave up 3 bases and V 7 bases, and 4 bases lay outside the gene matches. The CDR3 DNA sequence: TGTGCCAGCACAAAGGACAGGGGCTACAATGAGCAGTTCTTC. This sequence encodes CASTKDRGYNEQFF.

In its sample, this clone was seen once. J is TRBJ1-5 and V is TRBV6-1, with D maybe TRBD1 (5 bases). Germline V gene lookup returns CDR1 MNHNS and CDR2 SASEGT. Trimming removed 2 bases at V and 7 bases at J, with 6 bases between. The CDR3 runs to 12 residues. The CDR3 DNA follows: TGTGCCAGCAGTGAAAAGGGGCAGCCCCAGCATTTT. This sequence encodes CASSEKGQPQHF.

The chain recombines TRBV5-1 with TRBJ2-7; TRBD1 might be the D (7 bases). CDR3 length equals 14 residues. The germline gives CDR1 SGHRS, CDR2 YFSETQ. V was trimmed by 6 bases and J by 0 bases, leaving 13 bases between them. The CDR3 DNA follows: TGCGCCAGCACTGGACAGGACTACTCCTACGAGCAGTACTTC. This codes for CASTGQDYSYEQYF.